This entry features one T cell receptor (beta chain) sequence. Its antigen target is currently unknown. Within one base of it there is no much larger clone, and no base qualities were kept. Taken from cysteine to phenylalanine, the CDR3 has 14 residues. Only CDR3 DNA is held: 42 bases, read in frame from base 1. CDR1 is given as LNHDA and CDR2 as SQIVND, both from the germline V gene (reference sequence). Trimming at the junction amounts to 3 bases on V and 0 bases on J, and the germline ends lie 6 bases apart. These data originate in a study of the immune and genomic landscape of osteosarcoma (dated by TCRdb to 2018 to 2020). Turning to the overall study: A total of 50 or so pediatric and adult patients with high-grade osteosarcoma made up the overall cohort, and the median age at diagnosis was approximately 27 years (range roughly 5-85). The cohort was enriched for poor-risk disease, as unfavorable pathologic response to standard therapy was shown in less than 80% of the cohort and less than 70% of the cohort were deceased. In the overall cohort, 50% to 65% of patients were male, and localized disease at diagnosis was presented by about 80% of patients. Osteosarcoma specimens were profiled with whole genome, RNA and T-cell receptor sequencing plus immunohistochemistry and reverse phase protein arrays so that immunogenic potential could be defined. TCR sequencing results were integrated with transcriptome, protein array and immunostaining data to characterize the osteosarcoma immunogenomic landscape. The goal of the study was to explain why immune checkpoint inhibitors show limited clinical activity in osteosarcoma. Three patients contributed two samples from the same tumor site.

What the work shows at the level of the full study, not this receptor alone: Higher TCR productive clonality was observed in the immune-hot C3 cluster than in the cold C1 cluster, although TCR productive clonality remained low overall. About 5 cases had a single hyperexpanded clone dominating the repertoire, and all had fewer than 100 T-cell clonotypes. The clonality benchmarks were taken from external normal skin and healthy peripheral blood data instead of from matched normal tissue. Overall, productive TCR clonality was low, with an average of 0.09 and a maximum of 0.3, which suggests limited T-cell clonal expansion. Because osteosarcoma is rare and all possible samples were collected, sample size was not determined by any statistical method. Along with the frozen tumor specimens, matched blood was collected from just a couple of patients.

The tumors sampled were post-treatment primary, local recurrence and metastasis specimens taken from patients with a poor prognosis. The metastasis specimens consisted of frozen osteosarcoma lung metastases that had been resected. TCR beta chain CDR3 regions were immunosequenced with the ImmunoSEQ Assay (Adaptive Biotechnologies). The paper's data handling went like this. TCRB rearrangements, read counts, read proportions and gene usage were exported through the ImmunoSEQ Analyzer platform. T-cell clonality was calculated on productive rearrangements as 1 minus Pielou's evenness. In the clonal space homeostasis analysis, clonotypes were grouped as rare, small, medium, large or hyperexpanded (0.01 to 1 of the repertoire). TCR productive clonality was compared across immune clusters C1, C2 and C3 using the Wilcoxon rank sum test. What TCRdb holds here is the immuneACCESS table cut down to in-frame rearrangements. Part of the clones is not present; checked against another copy, under half of the missing clones reflect an unresolved V gene, and the others are unexplained. From that table come the V and J calls and clone size; the DNA was used to work out D and trimming. Here the sample has roughly 700 clones; over 65% occur a single time. Roughly a third of the sample is held by the ten biggest clonotypes.

The clonotype was recovered from a boy under 18 with osteosarcoma. The age is the age at diagnosis. Sequencing was performed on metastatic tumor tissue from the lung. According to the study, the label for this sample's cell subset or site signals: lung metastasis of osteosarcoma. The rearranged chain carries TRBV19 and TRBJ1-3, with no confident D gene call. The sequence in DNA is TGTGCCAGTAGTATTACAAGCTCTGGAAACACCATATATTTT. This codes for CASSITSSGNTIYF.